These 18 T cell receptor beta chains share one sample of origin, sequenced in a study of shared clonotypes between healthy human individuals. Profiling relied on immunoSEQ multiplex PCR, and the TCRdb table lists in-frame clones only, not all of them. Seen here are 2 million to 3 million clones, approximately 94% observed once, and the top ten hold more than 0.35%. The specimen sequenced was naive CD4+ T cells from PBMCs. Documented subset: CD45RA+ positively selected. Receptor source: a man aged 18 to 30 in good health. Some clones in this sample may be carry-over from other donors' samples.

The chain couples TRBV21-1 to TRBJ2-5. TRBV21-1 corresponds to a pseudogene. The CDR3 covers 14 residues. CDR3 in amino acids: CASSKASAQETQYF. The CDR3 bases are TGTGCCAGCAGCAAAGCGTCAGCACAAGAGACCCAGTACTTC.

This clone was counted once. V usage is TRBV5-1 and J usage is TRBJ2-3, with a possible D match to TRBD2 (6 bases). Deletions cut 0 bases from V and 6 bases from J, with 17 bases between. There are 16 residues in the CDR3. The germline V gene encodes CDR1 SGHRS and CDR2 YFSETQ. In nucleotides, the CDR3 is TGCGCCAGCAGCTTGGCCCTGACTAGGGATATCGATACGCAGTATTTT. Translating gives CASSLALTRDIDTQYF.

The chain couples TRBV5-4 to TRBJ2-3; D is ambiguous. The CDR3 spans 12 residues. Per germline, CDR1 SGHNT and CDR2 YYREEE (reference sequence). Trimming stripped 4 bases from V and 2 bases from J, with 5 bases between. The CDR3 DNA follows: TGTGCCAGCAGCCACTTCACAGATACGCAGTATTTT. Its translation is CASSHFTDTQYF.

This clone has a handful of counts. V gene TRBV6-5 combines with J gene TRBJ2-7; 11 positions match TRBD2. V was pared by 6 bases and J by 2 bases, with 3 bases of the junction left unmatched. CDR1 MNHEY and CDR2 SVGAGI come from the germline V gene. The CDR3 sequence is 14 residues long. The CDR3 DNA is TGTGCCAGCAGGAAGACTAGCGGGGCCTACGAGCAGTACTTC. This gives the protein CASRKTSGAYEQYF.

CDR3 sequence: CASSVYLTSGRTGANVLTF. Here the CDR3 DNA reads TGCGCCAGCAGTGTCTATTTGACTAGCGGGAGAACTGGGGCCAACGTCCTGACTTTC. The rearrangement joins TRBV5-1 to TRBJ2-6, with 12 bases that match TRBD2. This CDR3 has 19 amino acids. After removal of 5 bases from V and 2 bases from J, the junction contained 11 bases not matched to a gene. Germline V gene sequence: CDR1 SGHRS, CDR2 YFSETQ.

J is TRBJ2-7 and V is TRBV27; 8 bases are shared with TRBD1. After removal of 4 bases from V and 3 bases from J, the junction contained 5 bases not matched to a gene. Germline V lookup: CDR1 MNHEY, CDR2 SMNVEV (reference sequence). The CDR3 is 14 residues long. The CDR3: CASSSGQGIYEQYF. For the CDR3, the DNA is TGTGCCAGCAGTTCAGGACAGGGTATCTACGAGCAGTACTTC.

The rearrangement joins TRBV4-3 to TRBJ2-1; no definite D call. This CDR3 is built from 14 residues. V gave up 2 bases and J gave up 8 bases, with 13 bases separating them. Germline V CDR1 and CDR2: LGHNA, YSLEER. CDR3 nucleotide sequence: TGCGCCAGCAGCCAAAGAGGCGTTTGGGATGAGCAGTTCTTC. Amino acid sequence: CASSQRGVWDEQFF.

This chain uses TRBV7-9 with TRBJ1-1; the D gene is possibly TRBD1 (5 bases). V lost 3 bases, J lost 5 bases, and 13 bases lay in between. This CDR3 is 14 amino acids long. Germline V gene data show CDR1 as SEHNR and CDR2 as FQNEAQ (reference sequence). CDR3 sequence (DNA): TGTGCCAGCAGCTTGGGGGACGTAAGAACTGAAGCTTTCTTT. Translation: CASSLGDVRTEAFF.

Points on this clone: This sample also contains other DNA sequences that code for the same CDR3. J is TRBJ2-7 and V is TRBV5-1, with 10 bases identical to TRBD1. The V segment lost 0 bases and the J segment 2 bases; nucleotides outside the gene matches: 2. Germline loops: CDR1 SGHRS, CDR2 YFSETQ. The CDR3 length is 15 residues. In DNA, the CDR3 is TGCGCCAGCAGCTTGGGAGGACAGGGGGCCTACGAGCAGTACTTC. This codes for CASSLGGQGAYEQYF.

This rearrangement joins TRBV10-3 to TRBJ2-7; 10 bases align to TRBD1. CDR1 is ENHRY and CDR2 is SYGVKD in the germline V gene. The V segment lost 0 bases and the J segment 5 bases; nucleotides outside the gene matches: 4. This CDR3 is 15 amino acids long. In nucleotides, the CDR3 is TGTGCCATCAGTGAGTCGAAGGGACAGGGGAACGAGCAGTACTTC. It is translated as CAISESKGQGNEQYF.

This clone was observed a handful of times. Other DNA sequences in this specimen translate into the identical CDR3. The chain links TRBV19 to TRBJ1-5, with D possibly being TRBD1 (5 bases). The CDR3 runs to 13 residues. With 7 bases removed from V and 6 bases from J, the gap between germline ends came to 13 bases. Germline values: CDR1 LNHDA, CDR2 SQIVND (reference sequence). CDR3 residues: CASTPRGFQPQHF. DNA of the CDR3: TGTGCCAGTACCCCTCGGGGGTTTCAGCCCCAGCATTTT.

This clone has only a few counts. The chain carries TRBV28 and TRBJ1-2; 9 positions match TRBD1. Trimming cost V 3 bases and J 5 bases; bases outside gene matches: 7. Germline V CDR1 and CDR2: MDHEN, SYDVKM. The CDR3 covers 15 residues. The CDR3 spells CASSFGQGSRYGYTF. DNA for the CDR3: TGTGCCAGCAGTTTCGGACAGGGGTCAAGATATGGCTACACCTTC.

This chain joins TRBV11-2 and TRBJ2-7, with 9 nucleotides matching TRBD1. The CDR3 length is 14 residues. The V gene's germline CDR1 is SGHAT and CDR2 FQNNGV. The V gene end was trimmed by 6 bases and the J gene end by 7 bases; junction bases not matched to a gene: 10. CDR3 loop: CASSRQGGAEEQYF. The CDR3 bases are TGTGCCAGCAGTCGACAGGGGGGGGCGGAAGAGCAGTACTTC.

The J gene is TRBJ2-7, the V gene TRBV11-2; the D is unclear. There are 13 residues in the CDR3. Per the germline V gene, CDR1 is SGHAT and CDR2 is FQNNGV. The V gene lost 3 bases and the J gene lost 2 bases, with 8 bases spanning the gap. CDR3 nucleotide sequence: TGTGCCAGCAGCTTGATATTTACCTACGAGCAGTACTTC. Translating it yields CASSLIFTYEQYF.

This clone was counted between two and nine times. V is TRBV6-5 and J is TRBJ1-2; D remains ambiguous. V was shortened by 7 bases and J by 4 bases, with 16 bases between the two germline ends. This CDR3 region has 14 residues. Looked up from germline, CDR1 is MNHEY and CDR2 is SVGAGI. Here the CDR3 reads CASTPLGGAYGYTF. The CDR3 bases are TGTGCCAGCACCCCCTTAGGCGGCGCCTATGGCTACACCTTC.

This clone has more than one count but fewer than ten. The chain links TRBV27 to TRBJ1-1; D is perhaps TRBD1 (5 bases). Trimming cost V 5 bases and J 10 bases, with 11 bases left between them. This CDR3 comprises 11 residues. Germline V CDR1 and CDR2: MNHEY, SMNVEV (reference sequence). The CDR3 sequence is CASSRGAGAFF. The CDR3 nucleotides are TGTGCCAGCAGTAGAGGGGCTGGAGCTTTCTTT.

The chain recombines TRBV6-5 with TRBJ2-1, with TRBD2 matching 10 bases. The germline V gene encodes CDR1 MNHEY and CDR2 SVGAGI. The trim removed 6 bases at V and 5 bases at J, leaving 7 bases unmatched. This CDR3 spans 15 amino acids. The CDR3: CASRNPGLANNEQFF. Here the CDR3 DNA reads TGTGCCAGCAGGAACCCGGGACTAGCGAACAATGAGCAGTTCTTC.

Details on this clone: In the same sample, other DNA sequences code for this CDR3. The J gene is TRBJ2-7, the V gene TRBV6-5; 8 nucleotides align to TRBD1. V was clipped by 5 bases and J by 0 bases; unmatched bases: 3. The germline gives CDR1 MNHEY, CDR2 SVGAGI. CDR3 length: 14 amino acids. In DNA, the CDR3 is TGTGCCAGCAGTCGGACAGGGAGCTCCTACGAGCAGTACTTC. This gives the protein CASSRTGSSYEQYF.